Listed below are T cell receptor beta chains from one sample, sequenced in a study of blood T cell repertoires in COVID-19. Here immunoSEQ multiplex PCR was the method, and the copy in TCRdb shows in-frame clones only, minus some. The sample has about 160,000 clones, about 85% seen once. The sample taken for sequencing was peripheral blood. The source is a man in his sixties who had recovered from COVID-19. Each CDR3 is given with its conserved first and last residue. The D gene is left open where the match is weak. Clone size is shown for a subset of rows, as once, few, many or a class of expanded clone.

CDR3 length,V gene,J gene,D gene,clone size,CDR3 protein,CDR3 DNA
22,TRBV6-7,TRBJ2-1,TRBD2,NA,CASSYSIFPRTSQKGVRNEQFF,TGTGCCAGCAGTTACTCTATCTTTCCGCGGACTAGCCAAAAGGGGGTTCGCAATGAGCAGTTCTTC
14,TRBV24-1,TRBJ1-5,NA,NA,CATSDGEWGQPQHF,TGTGCCACCAGTGATGGTGAGTGGGGCCAGCCCCAGCATTTT
18,TRBV18,TRBJ2-7,TRBD1,NA,CASSPLRDRGLQVYEQYF,TGTGCCAGCTCACCACTCCGGGACAGGGGGCTGCAGGTGTACGAGCAGTACTTC
15,TRBV7-8,TRBJ2-3,NA,NA,CASSSRDGSTDTQYF,TGTGCCAGCAGCTCGCGGGACGGTAGCACAGATACGCAGTATTTT
16,TRBV2,TRBJ2-1,TRBD2,NA,CASSEGSGGLPNEQFF,TGTGCCAGCAGTGAAGGGAGCGGGGGGCTACCCAATGAGCAGTTCTTC
12,TRBV10-3,TRBJ1-5,NA,once,CAIRDRNQPQHF,TGTGCCATCAGGGACAGAAATCAGCCCCAGCATTTT
15,TRBV6-5,TRBJ1-6,TRBD1,NA,CASSPGDRGHSPLHF,TGTGCCAGCAGCCCCGGAGACAGGGGCCATTCACCCCTCCACTTT
14,TRBV10-3,TRBJ1-2,NA,NA,CAISESETDDGYTF,TGTGCCATCAGTGAGTCAGAGACAGATGATGGCTACACCTTC
16,TRBV9,TRBJ2-1,NA,NA,CASSSPLVLQNNEQFF,TGTGCCAGCAGCTCCCCGCTAGTTCTACAAAACAATGAGCAGTTCTTC
13,TRBV7-6,TRBJ1-2,NA,few,CASSPRQNDGYTF,TGTGCCAGCAGCCCGCGACAAAACGATGGCTACACCTTC
16,TRBV9,TRBJ2-1,TRBD2,NA,CASSVGLAGGHNEQFF,TGTGCCAGCAGCGTAGGTCTAGCGGGGGGGCACAATGAGCAGTTCTTC
15,TRBV7-2,TRBJ1-2,NA,NA,CASSLTATDNYGYTF,TGTGCCAGCAGCTTAACCGCGACAGATAACTATGGCTACACCTTC
15,TRBV19,TRBJ2-1,NA,NA,CASSPGTGQRNEQFF,TGTGCCAGTAGTCCCGGGACTGGTCAGCGCAATGAGCAGTTCTTC
15,TRBV11-2,TRBJ1-2,NA,NA,CASSLSRSLSGGYTF,TGTGCCAGCAGCTTATCTCGAAGTCTATCGGGTGGCTACACCTTC
12,TRBV9,TRBJ1-1,NA,NA,CASSTSGGQAFF,TGTGCCAGCAGTACTTCCGGGGGGCAGGCTTTCTTT
15,TRBV2,TRBJ2-7,NA,NA,CASSERRGGPHEQYF,TGTGCCAGCAGTGAAAGGAGGGGGGGCCCCCACGAGCAGTACTTC
14,TRBV7-9,TRBJ2-6,TRBD1,NA,CASDDRGGANVLTF,TGTGCCAGCGACGACAGGGGTGGGGCCAACGTCCTGACTTTC
17,TRBV6-4,TRBJ1-5,NA,NA,CASSDRSRFYSNQPQHF,TGTGCCAGCAGTGACCGATCCAGGTTCTATAGCAATCAGCCCCAGCATTTT
13,TRBV6-5,TRBJ1-1,NA,NA,CASNTGMNTEAFF,TGTGCCAGCAATACAGGGATGAACACTGAAGCTTTCTTT
14,TRBV18,TRBJ2-7,TRBD2,NA,CASSPPASGYEQYF,TGTGCCAGCTCACCTCCGGCTAGCGGCTACGAGCAGTACTTC
15,TRBV6-5,TRBJ2-5,TRBD1,NA,CASTRYRGYQETQYF,TGTGCCAGCACCCGATACAGGGGTTACCAAGAGACCCAGTACTTC
17,TRBV9,TRBJ1-4,NA,NA,CASSVVGGNPSNEKLFF,TGTGCCAGCAGCGTAGTCGGAGGGAACCCTTCCAACGAAAAACTGTTTTTT
15,TRBV12-5,TRBJ2-5,NA,NA,CASGAGQRLGETQYF,TGTGCTAGTGGTGCGGGACAGAGATTAGGAGAGACCCAGTACTTC
13,TRBV30,TRBJ1-2,NA,NA,CAWGPGRLYGYTF,TGTGCCTGGGGTCCCGGCAGGCTCTATGGCTACACCTTC
14,TRBV7-2,TRBJ2-7,TRBD1,NA,CASSPGRTGYEQYF,TGTGCCAGCAGCCCGGGACGGACAGGCTACGAGCAGTACTTC
18,TRBV4-2,TRBJ2-2,TRBD2,NA,CASSQDTGGGANTGELFF,TGTGCCAGCAGCCAAGATACGGGAGGGGGGGCGAACACCGGGGAGCTGTTTTTT
13,TRBV5-1,TRBJ2-5,NA,NA,CASSPGNQETQYF,TGCGCCAGCAGCCCGGGAAACCAAGAGACCCAGTACTTC
17,TRBV2,TRBJ1-6,TRBD1,NA,CASMRDRASSYNSPLHF,TGTGCCAGCATGCGGGACAGGGCCAGCTCCTATAATTCACCCCTCCACTTT
14,TRBV19,TRBJ1-2,TRBD1,NA,CASSTPGTDYGYTF,TGTGCCAGTAGTACCCCCGGGACAGACTATGGCTACACCTTC
12,TRBV6-4,TRBJ2-5,NA,NA,CASSDWLAGPYF,TGTGCCAGCAGTGACTGGCTGGCGGGGCCGTACTTC
16,TRBV11-2,TRBJ2-7,TRBD1,NA,CASSPFQGQGSYEQYF,TGTGCCAGCAGCCCCTTCCAGGGACAGGGTTCCTACGAGCAGTACTTC
14,TRBV24-1,TRBJ2-7,NA,NA,CATSDPGDPYEQYF,TGTGCCACCAGTGACCCAGGGGACCCCTACGAGCAGTACTTC
14,TRBV25-1,TRBJ2-5,TRBD2,NA,CASRGGYRQETQYF,TGTGCCAGCAGGGGGGGGTACCGTCAAGAGACCCAGTACTTC
14,TRBV12-5,TRBJ2-3,NA,NA,CASGLVTSTDTQYF,TGTGCTAGTGGTTTGGTAACTAGCACAGATACGCAGTATTTT
17,TRBV7-6,TRBJ2-5,TRBD2,NA,CASFRRRGLAAQETQYF,TGTGCCAGCTTTAGGAGGAGGGGACTAGCGGCTCAAGAGACCCAGTACTTC
15,TRBV7-3,TRBJ2-1,TRBD2,NA,CASSLELAGVHEQFF,TGTGCCAGCAGCTTAGAACTAGCGGGGGTGCATGAGCAGTTCTTC
13,TRBV30,TRBJ1-6,TRBD1,few,CAWSGQGNSPLHF,TGTGCCTGGAGTGGACAGGGTAATTCACCCCTCCACTTT
13,TRBV6-2/TRBV6-3,TRBJ1-1,TRBD1,NA,CASSPSWTGEAFF,TGTGCCAGCAGCCCCAGCTGGACAGGTGAAGCTTTCTTT
16,TRBV7-3,TRBJ2-1,NA,NA,CASSLYTGSAYNEQFF,TGTGCCAGCAGCTTGTATACAGGTTCAGCATACAATGAGCAGTTCTTC
15,TRBV18,TRBJ1-6,NA,NA,CASSPGEVGGSPLHF,TGTGCCAGCTCACCAGGTGAGGTCGGCGGGTCACCCCTCCACTTT
15,TRBV20-1,TRBJ2-7,NA,NA,CSASTPRGGDYEQYF,TGCAGTGCTAGTACACCACGGGGCGGGGACTACGAGCAGTACTTC
17,TRBV4-1,TRBJ1-4,NA,NA,CASSQGNGLATNEKLFF,TGCGCCAGCAGCCAAGGCAACGGTCTTGCAACTAATGAAAAACTGTTTTTT
11,TRBV7-9,TRBJ1-1,NA,NA,CASSPARGAFF,TGTGCCAGCAGCCCCGCCAGAGGCGCTTTCTTT
16,TRBV5-4,TRBJ1-1,NA,NA,CASSPGGWGGGTEAFF,TGTGCCAGCAGCCCGGGGGGATGGGGAGGGGGCACTGAAGCTTTCTTT
15,TRBV5-1,TRBJ2-2,TRBD1,few,CASSPGDRGPGELFF,TGCGCCAGCAGCCCCGGGGACAGGGGGCCCGGGGAGCTGTTTTTT
14,TRBV29-1,TRBJ1-5,NA,once,CSVSKGIGNQPQHF,TGCAGCGTTAGTAAGGGGATCGGCAATCAGCCCCAGCATTTT
13,TRBV4-3,TRBJ1-1,TRBD1,NA,CASTRGRGTEAFF,TGCGCCAGCACAAGGGGGCGCGGGACTGAAGCTTTCTTT
12,TRBV10-3,TRBJ1-4,NA,NA,CAIGQNFEKLFF,TGTGCCATCGGACAGAATTTTGAAAAACTGTTTTTT
14,TRBV6-5,TRBJ2-2,TRBD1,NA,CASSRDRVGGELFF,TGTGCCAGCAGTCGGGACAGGGTCGGCGGGGAGCTGTTTTTT
15,TRBV7-2,TRBJ2-4,NA,NA,CASSLSWTSKNIQYF,TGTGCCAGCAGCTTATCCTGGACAAGCAAAAACATTCAGTACTTC
15,TRBV6-4,TRBJ2-1,TRBD2,NA,CASSAEGRGNNEQFF,TGTGCCAGCAGTGCCGAGGGGAGGGGAAACAATGAGCAGTTCTTC
13,TRBV7-9,TRBJ1-4,NA,NA,CASSLERGEKLFF,TGTGCCAGCAGCCTAGAAAGGGGTGAAAAACTGTTTTTT
14,TRBV3-1/TRBV3-2,TRBJ1-1,NA,NA,CASSLFSGNTEAFF,TGTGCCAGCAGCCTTTTCTCGGGGAACACTGAAGCTTTCTTT
20,TRBV9,TRBJ2-3,TRBD1,NA,CASSVVSTNPGTGATDTQYF,TGTGCCAGCAGCGTAGTGAGTACAAACCCCGGGACAGGGGCTACAGATACGCAGTATTTT
13,TRBV12-3/TRBV12-4,TRBJ1-1,TRBD1,NA,CASRQTGGSEAFF,TGTGCCAGCAGGCAAACAGGGGGCTCTGAAGCTTTCTTT
15,TRBV5-1,TRBJ2-1,NA,NA,CASSPDTSSYNEQFF,TGCGCCAGCAGTCCCGACACCAGCTCCTACAATGAGCAGTTCTTC